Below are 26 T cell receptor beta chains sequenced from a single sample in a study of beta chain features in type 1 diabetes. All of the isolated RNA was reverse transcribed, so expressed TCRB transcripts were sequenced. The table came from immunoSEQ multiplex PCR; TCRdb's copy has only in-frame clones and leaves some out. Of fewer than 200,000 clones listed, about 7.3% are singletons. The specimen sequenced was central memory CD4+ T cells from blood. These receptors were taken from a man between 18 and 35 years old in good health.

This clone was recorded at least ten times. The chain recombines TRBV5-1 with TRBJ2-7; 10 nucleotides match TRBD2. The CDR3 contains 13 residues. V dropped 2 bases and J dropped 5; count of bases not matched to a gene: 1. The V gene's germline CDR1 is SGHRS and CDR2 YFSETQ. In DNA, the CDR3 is TGCGCCAGCAGCTTTCTAGCGGGAGACGAGCAGTACTTC. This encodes CASSFLAGDEQYF.

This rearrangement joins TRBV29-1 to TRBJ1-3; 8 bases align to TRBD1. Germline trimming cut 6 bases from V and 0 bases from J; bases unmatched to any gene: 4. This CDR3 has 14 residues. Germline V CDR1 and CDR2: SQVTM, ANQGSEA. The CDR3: CSVLTGASGNTIYF. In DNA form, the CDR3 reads TGCAGCGTCTTGACAGGGGCCTCTGGAAACACCATATATTTT.

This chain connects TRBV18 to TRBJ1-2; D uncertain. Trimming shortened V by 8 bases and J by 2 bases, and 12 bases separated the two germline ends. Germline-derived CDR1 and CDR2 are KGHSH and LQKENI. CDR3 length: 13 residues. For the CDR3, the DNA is TGTGCCAGCCGGTACCGGGGAAACTATGGCTACACCTTC. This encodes CASRYRGNYGYTF.

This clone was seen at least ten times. The CDR3, as DNA: TGTGCTAGTGGCCCAGCGGGGCCCACAGATACGCAGTATTTT. It translates to CASGPAGPTDTQYF. The V call is TRBV12-5, the J call TRBJ2-3, with 7 bases matching TRBD2. Germline CDR1 and CDR2: LGHNT and FRNRAP. After removal of 6 bases from V and 2 bases from J, the junction contained 5 bases not matched to a gene. The CDR3 runs to 14 residues.

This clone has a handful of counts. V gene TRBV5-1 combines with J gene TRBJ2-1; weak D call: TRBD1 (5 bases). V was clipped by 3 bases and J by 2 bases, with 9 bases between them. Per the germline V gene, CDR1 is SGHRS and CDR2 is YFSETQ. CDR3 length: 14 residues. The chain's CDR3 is CASSSGQTYNEQFF. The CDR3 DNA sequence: TGCGCCAGCAGCTCCGGACAAACCTACAATGAGCAGTTCTTC.

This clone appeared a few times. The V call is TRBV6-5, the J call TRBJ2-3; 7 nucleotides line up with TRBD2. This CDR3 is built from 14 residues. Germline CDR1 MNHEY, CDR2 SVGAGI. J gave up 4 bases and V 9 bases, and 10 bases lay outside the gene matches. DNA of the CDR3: TGTGCCAGTTCCCCGGGGAGGGGTGCAGATACGCAGTATTTT. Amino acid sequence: CASSPGRGADTQYF.

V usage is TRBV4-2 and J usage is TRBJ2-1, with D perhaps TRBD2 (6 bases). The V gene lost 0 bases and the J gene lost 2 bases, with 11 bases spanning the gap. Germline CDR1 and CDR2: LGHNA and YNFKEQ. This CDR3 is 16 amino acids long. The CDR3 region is CASSQDRDSPYNEQFF. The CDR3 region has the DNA TGTGCCAGCAGCCAAGACCGGGACTCCCCCTACAATGAGCAGTTCTTC.

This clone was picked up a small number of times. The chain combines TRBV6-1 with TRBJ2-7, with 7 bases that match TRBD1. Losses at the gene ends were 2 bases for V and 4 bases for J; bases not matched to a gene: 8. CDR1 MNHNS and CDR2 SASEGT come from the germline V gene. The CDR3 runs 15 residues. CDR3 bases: TGTGCCAGCAGTGAATCCCTTTACAGGGGATACGAGCAGTACTTC. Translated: CASSESLYRGYEQYF.

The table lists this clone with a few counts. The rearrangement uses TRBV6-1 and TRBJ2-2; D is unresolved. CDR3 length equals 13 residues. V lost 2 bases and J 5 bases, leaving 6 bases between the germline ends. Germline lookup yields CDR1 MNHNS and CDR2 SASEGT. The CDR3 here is CASSETGTGELFF. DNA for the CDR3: TGTGCCAGCAGTGAAACCGGGACCGGGGAGCTGTTTTTT.

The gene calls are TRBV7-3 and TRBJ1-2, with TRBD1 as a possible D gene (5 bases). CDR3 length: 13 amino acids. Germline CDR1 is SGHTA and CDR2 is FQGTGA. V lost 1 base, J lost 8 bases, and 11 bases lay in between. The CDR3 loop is CASSLIRGSGYTF. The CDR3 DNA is TGTGCCAGCAGCTTAATTCGGGGGTCGGGCTACACCTTC.

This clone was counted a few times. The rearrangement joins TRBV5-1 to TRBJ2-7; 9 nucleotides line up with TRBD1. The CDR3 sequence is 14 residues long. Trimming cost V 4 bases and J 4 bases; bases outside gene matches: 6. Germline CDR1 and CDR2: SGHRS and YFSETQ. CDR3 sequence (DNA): TGCGCCAGCAGCGGGGACAGGGTGGGGTACGAGCAGTACTTC. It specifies CASSGDRVGYEQYF.

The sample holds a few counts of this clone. CDR3 nucleotides: TGTGCTTCAGCGGGGGGGCAGTCAGATACGCAGTATTTT. This sequence encodes CASAGGQSDTQYF. The chain combines TRBV28 with TRBJ2-3; 10 bases map to TRBD2. The CDR3 is made up of 13 amino acids. Germline V CDR1 and CDR2: MDHEN, SYDVKM. The full variable domain, with the rest looked up from reference TRBV28 and TRBJ2-3, is DVKVTQSSRYLVKRTGEKVFLECVQDMDHENMFWYRQDPGLGLRLIYFSYDVKMKEKGDIPEGYSVSREKKERFSLILESASTNQTSMYLCASAGGQSDTQYFGPGTRLTVL.

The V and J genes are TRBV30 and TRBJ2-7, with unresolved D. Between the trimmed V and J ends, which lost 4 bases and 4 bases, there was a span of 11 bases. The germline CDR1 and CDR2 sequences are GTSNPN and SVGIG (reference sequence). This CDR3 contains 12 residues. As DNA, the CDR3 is TGTGCCTGGATGCGCAAAACTTACGAGCAGTACTTC. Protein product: CAWMRKTYEQYF. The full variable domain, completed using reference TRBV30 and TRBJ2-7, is SQTIHQWPATLVQPVGSPLSLECTVEGTSNPNLYWYRQAAGRGLQLLFYSVGIGQISSEVPQNLSASRPQDRQFILSSKKLLLSDSGFYLCAWMRKTYEQYFGPGTRLTVT.

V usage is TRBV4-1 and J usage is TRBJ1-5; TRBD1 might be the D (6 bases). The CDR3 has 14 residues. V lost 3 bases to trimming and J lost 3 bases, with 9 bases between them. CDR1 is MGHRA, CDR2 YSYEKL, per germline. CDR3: CASSHGQYNQPQHF. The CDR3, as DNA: TGCGCCAGCAGCCACGGACAGTACAATCAGCCCCAGCATTTT.

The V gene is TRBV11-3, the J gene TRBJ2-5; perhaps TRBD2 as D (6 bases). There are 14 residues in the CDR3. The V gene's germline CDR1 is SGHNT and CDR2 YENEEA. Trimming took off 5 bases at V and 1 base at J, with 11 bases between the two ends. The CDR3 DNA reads TGTGCCAGCAGCAACCGGGACTCCCAAGAGACCCAGTACTTC. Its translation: CASSNRDSQETQYF.

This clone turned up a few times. CDR3 in DNA: TGTGCCACCGGCGGCGGATACAATCAGCCCCAGCATTTT. Amino acids: CATGGGYNQPQHF. The chain carries TRBV6-1 and TRBJ1-5; D gene uncertain. Germline V gene data show CDR1 as MNHNS and CDR2 as SASEGT. CDR3 length: 13 amino acids. Trimming shortened V by 10 bases and J by 3 bases, and 13 bases separated the two germline ends.

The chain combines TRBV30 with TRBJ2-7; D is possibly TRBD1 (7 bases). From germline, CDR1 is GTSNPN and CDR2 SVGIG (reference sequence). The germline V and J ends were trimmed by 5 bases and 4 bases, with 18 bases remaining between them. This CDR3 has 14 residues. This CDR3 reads CAWSEGAFGYEQYF. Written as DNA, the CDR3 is TGTGCCTGGTCGGAGGGGGCTTTTGGATACGAGCAGTACTTC.

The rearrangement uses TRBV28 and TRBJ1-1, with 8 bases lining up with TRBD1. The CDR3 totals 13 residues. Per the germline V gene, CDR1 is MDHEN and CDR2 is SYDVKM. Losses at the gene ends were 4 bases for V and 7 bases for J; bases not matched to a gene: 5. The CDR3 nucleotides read TGTGCCAGCAGTTCGGGACAGGAGTTTGAAGCTTTCTTT. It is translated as CASSSGQEFEAFF.

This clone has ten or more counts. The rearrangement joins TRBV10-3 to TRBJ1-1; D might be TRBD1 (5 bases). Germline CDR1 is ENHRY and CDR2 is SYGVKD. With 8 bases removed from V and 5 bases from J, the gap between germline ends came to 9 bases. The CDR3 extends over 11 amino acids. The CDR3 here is CAIGGETEAFF. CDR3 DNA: TGTGCCATCGGGGGGGAAACTGAAGCTTTCTTT.

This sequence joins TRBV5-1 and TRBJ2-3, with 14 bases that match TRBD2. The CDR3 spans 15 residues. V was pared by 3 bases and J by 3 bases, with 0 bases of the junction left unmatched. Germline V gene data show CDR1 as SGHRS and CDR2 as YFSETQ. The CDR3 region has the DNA TGCGCCAGCAGCTGGACTAGCGGGAGGACAGATACGCAGTATTTT. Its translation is CASSWTSGRTDTQYF.

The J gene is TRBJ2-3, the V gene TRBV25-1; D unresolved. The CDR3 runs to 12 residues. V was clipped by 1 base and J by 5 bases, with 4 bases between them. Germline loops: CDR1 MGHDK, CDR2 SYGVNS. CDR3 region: CASSESRDTQYF. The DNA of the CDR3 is TGTGCCAGCAGTGAATCGAGAGATACGCAGTATTTT.

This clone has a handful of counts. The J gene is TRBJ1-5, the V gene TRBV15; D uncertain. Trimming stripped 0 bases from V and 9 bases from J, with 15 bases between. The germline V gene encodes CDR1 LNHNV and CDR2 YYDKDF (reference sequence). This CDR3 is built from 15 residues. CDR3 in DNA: TGTGCCACCAGCAGAGATTTCGACAATTCGCGGCCCCAGCATTTT. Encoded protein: CATSRDFDNSRPQHF.

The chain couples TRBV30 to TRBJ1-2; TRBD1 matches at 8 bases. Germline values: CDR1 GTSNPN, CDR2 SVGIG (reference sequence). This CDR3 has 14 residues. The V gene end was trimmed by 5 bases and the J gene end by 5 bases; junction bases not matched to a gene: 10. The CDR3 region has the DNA TGTGCCTGGCATCGGAGGACAGGGTCATATGGCTACACCTTC. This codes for CAWHRRTGSYGYTF.

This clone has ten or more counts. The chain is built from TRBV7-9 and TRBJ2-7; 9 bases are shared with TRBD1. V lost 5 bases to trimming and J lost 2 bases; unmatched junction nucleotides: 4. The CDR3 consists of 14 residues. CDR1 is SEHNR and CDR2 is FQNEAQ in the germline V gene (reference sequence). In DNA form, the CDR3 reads TGTGCCAGCAGCCCCGGACAGGGGACCTACGAGCAGTACTTC. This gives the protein CASSPGQGTYEQYF.

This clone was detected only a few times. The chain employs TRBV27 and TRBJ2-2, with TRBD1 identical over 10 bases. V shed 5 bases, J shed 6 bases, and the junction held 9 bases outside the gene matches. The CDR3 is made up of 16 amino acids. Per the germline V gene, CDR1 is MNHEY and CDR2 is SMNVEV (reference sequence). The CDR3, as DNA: TGTGCCAGCAGTGTTTCCCGGGACAGGGGTTCCGGGGAGCTGTTTTTT. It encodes CASSVSRDRGSGELFF.

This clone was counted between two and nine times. Here the CDR3 reads CASSQDQSRTRGTQYF. DNA for the CDR3: TGTGCCAGCAGCCAAGATCAATCGCGGACTCGGGGGACCCAGTACTTC. The chain uses TRBV4-2 and TRBJ2-5; D is perhaps TRBD2 (5 bases). This CDR3 contains 16 residues. CDR1 and CDR2 (germline): LGHNA, YNFKEQ. The V gene lost 0 bases and the J gene lost 7 bases, with 18 bases spanning the gap.